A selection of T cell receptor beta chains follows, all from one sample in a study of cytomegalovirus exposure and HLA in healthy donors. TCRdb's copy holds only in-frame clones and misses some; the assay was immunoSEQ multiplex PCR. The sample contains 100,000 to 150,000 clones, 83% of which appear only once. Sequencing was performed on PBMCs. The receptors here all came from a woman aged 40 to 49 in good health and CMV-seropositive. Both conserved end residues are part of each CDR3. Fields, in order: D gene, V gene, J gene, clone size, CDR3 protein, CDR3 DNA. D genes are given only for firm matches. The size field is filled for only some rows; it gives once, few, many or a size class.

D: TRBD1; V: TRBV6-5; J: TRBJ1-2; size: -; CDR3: CASSLDRGFFYGYTF; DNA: TGTGCCAGCAGCCTGGACAGGGGGTTTTTCTATGGCTACACCTTC
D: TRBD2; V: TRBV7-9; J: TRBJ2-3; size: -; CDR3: CASSLGGGNTDTQYF; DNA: TGTGCCAGCAGCTTAGGGGGGGGGAATACGGATACGCAGTATTTT
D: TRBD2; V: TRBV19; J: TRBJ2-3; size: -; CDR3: CASSPGTISTDTQYF; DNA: TGTGCCAGTAGTCCCGGGACTATTAGCACAGATACGCAGTATTTT
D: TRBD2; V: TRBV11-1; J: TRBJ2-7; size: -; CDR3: CASSLRSGTSASYEQYF; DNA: TGTGCCAGCAGCCTCAGATCAGGGACTAGCGCCTCCTACGAGCAGTACTTC
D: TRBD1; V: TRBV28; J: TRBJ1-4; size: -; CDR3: CASRSGQNNEKLFF; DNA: TGTGCCAGCAGATCGGGACAGAATAATGAAAAACTGTTTTTT
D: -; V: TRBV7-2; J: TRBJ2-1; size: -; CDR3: CASSSGTREINEQFF; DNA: TGTGCCAGCAGCTCCGGGACACGAGAGATTAATGAGCAGTTCTTC
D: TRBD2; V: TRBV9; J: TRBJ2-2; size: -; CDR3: CASSVGAASTSGLSTGELFF; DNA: TGTGCCAGCAGCGTAGGGGCAGCCTCGACTAGCGGGCTCTCCACCGGGGAGCTGTTTTTT
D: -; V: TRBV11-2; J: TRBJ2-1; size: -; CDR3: CASSLVRVYSYNEQFF; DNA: TGTGCCAGCAGCTTAGTGAGGGTCTACTCCTACAATGAGCAGTTCTTC
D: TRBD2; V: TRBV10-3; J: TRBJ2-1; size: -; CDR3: CAISESLSGLAYNEQFF; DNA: TGTGCCATCAGTGAGTCGTTATCCGGACTAGCCTACAATGAGCAGTTCTTC
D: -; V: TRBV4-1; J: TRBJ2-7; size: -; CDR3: CASSQETNTYEQYF; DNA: TGCGCCAGCAGCCAGGAAACTAATACCTACGAGCAGTACTTC
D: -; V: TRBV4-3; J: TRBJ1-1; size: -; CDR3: CASSRQPTLWNTEAFF; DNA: TGCGCCAGCAGCCGACAACCTACATTATGGAACACTGAAGCTTTCTTT
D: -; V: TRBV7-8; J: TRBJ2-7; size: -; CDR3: CASSLASLSYEQYF; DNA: TGTGCCAGCAGCTTAGCATCGTTGTCCTACGAGCAGTACTTC
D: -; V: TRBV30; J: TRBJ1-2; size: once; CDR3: CARSRELGYTF; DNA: TGTGCCCGGAGCAGGGAATTAGGCTACACCTTC
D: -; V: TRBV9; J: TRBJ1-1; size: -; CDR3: CASTLGGANTEAFF; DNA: TGTGCCAGTACCCTGGGAGGGGCGAACACTGAAGCTTTCTTT
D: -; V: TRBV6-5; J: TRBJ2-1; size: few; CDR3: CASSYSRGNEQFF; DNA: TGTGCCAGCAGTTATTCCAGGGGCAATGAGCAGTTCTTC
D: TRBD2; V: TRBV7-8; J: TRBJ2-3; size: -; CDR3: CASSYNPPSSGRTDTQYF; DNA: TGTGCCAGCAGCTACAATCCCCCCTCTAGCGGGAGAACAGATACGCAGTATTTT
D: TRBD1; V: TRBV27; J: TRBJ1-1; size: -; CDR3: CASSPGQPTNTEAFF; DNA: TGTGCCAGCAGTCCGGGACAGCCTACGAACACTGAAGCTTTCTTT
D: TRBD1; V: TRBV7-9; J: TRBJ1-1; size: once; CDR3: CASSFSQGASEAFF; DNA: TGTGCCAGCAGCTTTTCGCAGGGGGCAAGTGAAGCTTTCTTT
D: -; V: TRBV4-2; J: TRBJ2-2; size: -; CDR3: CASSQQAGGELFF; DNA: TGTGCCAGCAGCCAGCAAGCAGGCGGGGAGCTGTTTTTT
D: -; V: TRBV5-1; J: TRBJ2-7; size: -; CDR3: CASSLFAGSYEQYF; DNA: TGCGCCAGCAGCTTGTTCGCAGGCTCCTACGAGCAGTACTTC
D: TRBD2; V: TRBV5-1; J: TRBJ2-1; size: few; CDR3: CASTNSGRENEQFF; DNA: TGCGCCAGCACCAATAGCGGGAGGGAGAATGAGCAGTTCTTC
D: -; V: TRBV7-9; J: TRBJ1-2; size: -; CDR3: CASTPRGGNYGYTF; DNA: TGTGCCAGCACTCCCCGGGGGGGGAACTATGGCTACACCTTC
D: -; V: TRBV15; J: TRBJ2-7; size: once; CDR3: CATSRDHSYEQYF; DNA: TGTGCCACCAGCAGAGATCACTCCTACGAGCAGTACTTC